The rows below give T cell receptor beta chains drawn from one sample of a study of cytomegalovirus exposure and HLA in healthy donors. Using immunoSEQ multiplex PCR, the repertoire was profiled, and TCRdb retains in-frame clones only, with some absent. Here the sample table reports about 130,000 clones. The specimen sequenced was PBMCs. The origin of the receptors is a man aged 18 to 29 in good health and CMV-seronegative. The CDR3 runs from the conserved cysteine through the conserved F or W. D genes are given only for firm matches.

CDR3aa,CDR3nt,v_gene,d_gene,j_gene
CASSRGDGQGEKLFF,TGTGCCAGCAGCCGAGGGGACGGCCAGGGGGAAAAACTGTTTTTT,TRBV5-6,.,TRBJ1-4
CASSPLGGPSNTGELFF,TGTGCCAGCAGTCCTCTCGGGGGGCCATCGAACACCGGGGAGCTGTTTTTT,TRBV27,.,TRBJ2-2
CAWSARQGGTEAFF,TGTGCCTGGAGTGCCCGACAGGGGGGGACTGAAGCTTTCTTT,TRBV30,TRBD1,TRBJ1-1
CASSSPAGGRYEQYF,TGTGCCAGCAGCTCCCCAGCGGGAGGTCGATACGAGCAGTACTTC,TRBV11-1,TRBD2,TRBJ2-7
CASSPKTGLNTEAFF,TGTGCCAGCAGTCCAAAGACAGGGTTGAACACTGAAGCTTTCTTT,TRBV6-1,TRBD1,TRBJ1-1
CSVGGVEAFF,TGCAGTGTGGGGGGGGTTGAAGCTTTCTTT,TRBV20-1,.,TRBJ1-1
CASSQSSQSWEQYF,TGTGCCAGCAGCCAATCCTCACAAAGTTGGGAGCAGTACTTC,TRBV5-6,.,TRBJ2-7
CASSETRMGTDTQYF,TGTGCCAGCAGTGAAACTAGGATGGGAACAGATACGCAGTATTTT,TRBV25-1,.,TRBJ2-3
CASSLTGDGELFF,TGTGCCAGCAGCTTGACAGGGGACGGGGAGCTGTTTTTT,TRBV5-6,TRBD1,TRBJ2-2
CASSRNPDSYTDTQYF,TGTGCCAGCAGCCGAAATCCGGACAGCTACACAGATACGCAGTATTTT,TRBV9,.,TRBJ2-3
CAVRDSQNYGYTF,TGTGCCGTCCGGGACAGCCAAAACTATGGCTACACCTTC,TRBV10-3,TRBD1,TRBJ1-2
CASSQDLSRGSTEAFF,TGTGCCAGCAGCCAAGATCTGAGCCGAGGTAGCACTGAAGCTTTCTTT,TRBV4-2,.,TRBJ1-1
CASSIPREAEEETQYF,TGTGCCAGTAGTATCCCCAGAGAAGCGGAGGAAGAGACCCAGTACTTC,TRBV19,.,TRBJ2-5
CASRAGTGVNYEQYF,TGCGCCAGCAGAGCCGGGACAGGGGTAAATTACGAGCAGTACTTC,TRBV5-1,TRBD1,TRBJ2-7
CASSEAGRNQPQHF,TGTGCCAGCAGTGAGGCAGGGAGGAATCAGCCCCAGCATTTT,TRBV2,.,TRBJ1-5
CAWSVRVDTEAFF,TGTGCCTGGAGTGTACGGGTGGACACTGAAGCTTTCTTT,TRBV30,.,TRBJ1-1
CASSMSLAGNNEQFF,TGTGCCAGTAGTATGTCTCTAGCGGGGAACAATGAGCAGTTCTTC,TRBV19,TRBD2,TRBJ2-1
CASSLDGQGNTEAFF,TGTGCCAGCAGCTTAGATGGACAGGGTAACACTGAAGCTTTCTTT,TRBV11-2,TRBD1,TRBJ1-1
CASSSGDNNNSPLHF,TGTGCCAGCAGCTCCGGGGATAACAATAATTCACCCCTCCACTTT,TRBV5-6,.,TRBJ1-6
CASSYDSRGLYEQYF,TGTGCCAGCAGCTACGATTCCAGGGGGCTCTACGAGCAGTACTTC,TRBV27,TRBD1,TRBJ2-7
CSVERGSNYGYTF,TGCAGCGTTGAGAGAGGATCCAACTATGGCTACACCTTC,TRBV29-1,.,TRBJ1-2
CASTIGQGYEQYF,TGCGCCAGCACAATAGGACAGGGGTACGAGCAGTACTTC,TRBV5-1,TRBD1,TRBJ2-7
CAISEGGQEKETQYF,TGTGCCATCAGTGAGGGGGGACAGGAAAAAGAGACCCAGTACTTC,TRBV10-3,TRBD1,TRBJ2-5
CASSSPYGYTF,TGTGCCAGCAGCTCCCCTTATGGCTACACCTTC,TRBV5-5,.,TRBJ1-2
CASSFPETDILYGYTF,TGTGCCAGCAGTTTCCCAGAAACAGACATTCTCTATGGCTACACCTTC,TRBV6-6,.,TRBJ1-2
CATAQTGLSGNTIYF,TGTGCCACCGCCCAGACAGGTCTCTCTGGAAACACCATATATTTT,TRBV6-6,.,TRBJ1-3
CSADSETQYF,TGCAGTGCTGATAGTGAGACCCAGTACTTC,TRBV20-1,.,TRBJ2-5
CASIPTPDRVNQPQHF,TGTGCCAGTATCCCCACGCCGGACAGGGTAAATCAGCCCCAGCATTTT,TRBV19,TRBD1,TRBJ1-5
CASSPTGGGNTIYF,TGTGCCAGCAGCCCCACAGGGGGCGGAAACACCATATATTTT,TRBV7-8,TRBD1,TRBJ1-3
CASSPGLADKQFF,TGTGCCAGCAGCCCCGGACTAGCCGATAAGCAGTTCTTC,TRBV6-6,TRBD2,TRBJ2-1
CASSGGPGNTIYF,TGTGCCAGCAGCGGGGGGCCTGGAAACACCATATATTTT,TRBV28,.,TRBJ1-3
CASSTQGYSPLHF,TGTGCCAGCAGCACTCAGGGATATTCACCCCTCCACTTT,TRBV9,.,TRBJ1-6
CASAAGLHPPDTQYF,TGCGCCAGCGCGGCGGGACTTCACCCCCCAGATACGCAGTATTTT,TRBV5-1,.,TRBJ2-3
CASSRGGSYEQYF,TGTGCTAGCAGCCGGGGAGGCTCCTACGAGCAGTACTTC,TRBV7-7,.,TRBJ2-7
CASSQGVSETQYF,TGCGCCAGCAGCCAAGGCGTTTCGGAGACCCAGTACTTC,TRBV4-1,.,TRBJ2-5
CASYTSRGWHSPLHF,TGTGCCAGTTACACGAGCAGGGGTTGGCATTCACCCCTCCACTTT,TRBV2,.,TRBJ1-6
CASSQGQTNTGELFF,TGTGCCAGCAGCCAAGGACAGACGAACACCGGGGAGCTGTTTTTT,TRBV7-9,.,TRBJ2-2
CASSQVFSNEQYF,TGCGCCAGCAGCCAAGTTTTTTCAAACGAGCAGTACTTC,TRBV4-1,.,TRBJ2-7
CASSPSGTSGRPPHEQYF,TGTGCCAGCAGCCCCTCCGGGACTAGCGGGAGACCCCCCCACGAGCAGTACTTC,TRBV7-9,TRBD2,TRBJ2-7
CASSLAPRSGETQYF,TGCGCCAGCAGCTTGGCCCCGCGTTCCGGAGAGACCCAGTACTTC,TRBV5-1,.,TRBJ2-5
CASSITDSNQPQHF,TGTGCCAGTAGTATAACAGATAGCAATCAGCCCCAGCATTTT,TRBV19,.,TRBJ1-5
CASSVAGNNEQFF,TGTGCCAGCAGCGTAGCCGGTAACAATGAGCAGTTCTTC,TRBV9,.,TRBJ2-1
CASSSQGTGELFF,TGTGCCAGCAGCTCGCAGGGCACCGGGGAGCTGTTTTTT,TRBV14,.,TRBJ2-2
CASSYQQGSYEQYF,TGTGCCAGCAGTTACCAACAGGGTTCCTACGAGCAGTACTTC,TRBV6-5,.,TRBJ2-7
CASALAGGTDTQYF,TGTGCCAGCGCTCTAGCGGGAGGGACAGATACGCAGTATTTT,TRBV6-4,TRBD2,TRBJ2-3
CASSLSRGIGNQPQHF,TGTGCCAGCAGCTTGAGCAGGGGCATTGGCAATCAGCCCCAGCATTTT,TRBV5-6,.,TRBJ1-5
CASSLRPGTSSEQFF,TGTGCCAGCAGCTTGCGGCCCGGGACTTCTTCTGAGCAGTTCTTC,TRBV7-9,.,TRBJ2-1
CASSQDLLYEQYF,TGCGCCAGCAGCCAAGACCTCCTTTACGAGCAGTACTTC,TRBV4-3,.,TRBJ2-7
CATSRGGTGSSYEQYF,TGTGCCACCAGCAGAGGTGGGACAGGGAGCTCCTACGAGCAGTACTTC,TRBV15,TRBD1,TRBJ2-7
CASRAVRVLGEAFF,TGTGCCAGCAGAGCCGTCCGGGTTCTCGGTGAAGCTTTCTTT,TRBV28,.,TRBJ1-1
CATSRDPGQGGETQYF,TGTGCCACCAGCAGAGACCCGGGACAGGGTGGGGAGACCCAGTACTTC,TRBV15,TRBD1,TRBJ2-5
CSVEVSPGNTGELFF,TGCAGCGTTGAAGTTAGTCCGGGAAACACCGGGGAGCTGTTTTTT,TRBV29-1,.,TRBJ2-2
CASRRGQGSYEQYF,TGTGCCAGCAGGCGTGGACAGGGCTCCTACGAGCAGTACTTC,TRBV6-5,TRBD1,TRBJ2-7
CASSLTGQGHQPQHF,TGCGCCAGCAGCTTAACCGGACAGGGCCATCAGCCCCAGCATTTT,TRBV5-1,TRBD1,TRBJ1-5
CASRGQGYYGYTF,TGTGCCAGCAGGGGACAGGGGTACTATGGCTACACCTTC,TRBV25-1,TRBD1,TRBJ1-2
CASSQMGLDTSDTQYF,TGCGCCAGCAGCCAGATGGGCCTTGACACTTCGGATACGCAGTATTTT,TRBV4-3,.,TRBJ2-3
CASRLTGVMNTEAFF,TGTGCCAGCAGGCTCACAGGGGTTATGAACACTGAAGCTTTCTTT,TRBV13,TRBD1,TRBJ1-1
CASSLGLPVHEQYF,TGTGCCAGCAGCTTGGGACTACCAGTCCACGAGCAGTACTTC,TRBV7-9,TRBD2,TRBJ2-7
CASSEPDRIGNQPQHF,TGTGCCAGCTCAGAACCCGACAGGATCGGGAATCAGCCCCAGCATTTT,TRBV18,.,TRBJ1-5